The sequence of this T cell receptor (beta chain) was determined in a study of CD8+CD57+ T cells in acquired aplastic anemia. Comments on this clonotype: One end of the junction is discordant with germline, which a read error may explain.

The authors sequenced patients whose flow cytometry had shown CD8+CD57+ cell expansion. With no exception, the patients had severe acquired aplastic anemia. According to the study, genomic DNA was the template for TCR beta VDJ and CDR3 profiling. A single record per CDR3 protein comes from TCRdb applying MiXCR to the reads. Altogether 200,000 to 250,000 distinct CDR3 sequences are present, roughly two thirds being singletons, with the ten largest covering about 60%. The germline gives CDR1 ENHRY, CDR2 SYGVKD. The CDR3 spans 14 residues. The chain joins TRBV10-3 to TRBJ2-2, with D tentatively TRBD2 (7 bases). This clonotype originated in a human donor with aplastic anemia. Sequenced input: sorted CD4+, CD8+, or CD8+CD57+ T cells (not recorded which) from PBMCs. The CDR3 spells CAISGGGGHRGAVF. CDR3 DNA: TGTGCCATCAGTGGTGGGGGGGGACACCGGGGAGCTGTTTTT.